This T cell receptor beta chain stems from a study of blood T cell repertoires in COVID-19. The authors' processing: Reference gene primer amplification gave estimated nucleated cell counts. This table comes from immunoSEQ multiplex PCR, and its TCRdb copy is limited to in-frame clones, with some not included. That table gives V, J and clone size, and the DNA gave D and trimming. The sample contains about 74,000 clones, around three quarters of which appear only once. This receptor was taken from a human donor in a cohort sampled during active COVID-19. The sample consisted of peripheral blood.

CDR3 bases: TGTGCCAGCAGCCTACTTAGGGGCTACGAGCAGTACTTC. This translates into CASSLLRGYEQYF. The V gene is TRBV6-2 or TRBV6-3, the J gene TRBJ2-7; possibly TRBD1 for D (5 bases). This CDR3 contains 13 residues. The ends were cut back, 6 bases at V and 3 bases at J, with 12 bases in the middle. Germline CDR1 MNHEY, CDR2 SVGEGT.